This T cell receptor beta chain appears in the sequencing data of a study of blood T cell repertoires in COVID-19 (dated by TCRdb to the early 2020s). A note on the overall study: Collaborator samples came from the United States, Italy and Spain and covered acute and convalescent phases of COVID-19. The material from the prospective study consisted of cDNA or gDNA derived from T cells, B-cell-depleted T cells, or PBMCs. The dataset comprised deeply sampled blood TCRbeta repertoires from subjects exposed to, actively infected with, or recovered from COVID-19. The repertoires were made available in a free public database intended to serve as a resource for research on the immune response to SARS-CoV-2. The samples were drawn from two sources: the first 160 participants of the ongoing ImmuneRACE study, and 1,200 or so subjects contributed by 6 global collaborators. Sample metadata almost always included a de-identified subject ID, COVID-19 status, age in years and sex. Where HLA class I and class II types were available, the types were taken from metadata supplied by the sample provider, not from assay-based typing. Broad study findings and their caveats: Clinical and demographic metadata were provided uncurated, with the amount varying by source and participant.

The germline V end is reduced by 7 bases and the J end by 3 bases; junction bases left unmatched: 6. The germline V gene (reference sequence) provides CDR1 LNHDA and CDR2 SQIVND. There are 14 amino acids in the CDR3, from cysteine to phenylalanine inclusive. The kept DNA is CDR3 alone, 42 bases in frame from the first base. Regarding this clone: The clone's antigen remains unknown. No much larger clone exists at a distance of one base, and base qualities are not known.

The immunoSEQ Assay, a bias-controlled multiplex PCR, was used to amplify TCRbeta CDR3 regions from genomic DNA. For the original study's pipeline: Within the assay, amplification of reference gene primers was used to estimate how many nucleated cells each sample contained. Sequence reads were collapsed and filtered to measure the absolute abundance of every unique TCRbeta CDR3 rearrangement. For each sample, productive Simpson clonality was calculated as the square root of Simpson's diversity index over productive rearrangements. As stored in TCRdb, this immuneACCESS dataset retains in-frame rearrangements with V and J assigned. A fraction of the clones does not appear; measured against another copy, unresolved V genes explain less than half of the discrepancy, and the remainder lacks a known reason. V and J calls and clone size are given by that table; D and trimming were obtained from the DNA. In this sample the table shows roughly 70,000 clones, around 86% of which occur a single time. The ten largest clones add up to approximately 4.1% of the sample.

Whole blood was collected in K2EDTA tubes by collaborating institutions according to the institutions' own protocols. For TCRbeta analysis, collaborator samples were shipped as frozen whole blood, as isolated PBMCs, or as DNA extracted from either sample type. Recombination linked TRBV19 to TRBJ1-5, with 7 bases aligning to TRBD1. The clonotype comes from a man aged 70-80 years with active COVID-19. The material sequenced was peripheral blood. The CDR3 reads CASNPTGTNQPQHF. The nucleotide sequence is TGTGCCAGTAACCCGACAGGGACCAATCAGCCCCAGCATTTT.